This T cell receptor beta chain was recovered during a study of cytomegalovirus exposure and HLA in healthy donors. General study results and limits: The study recorded 150 to 200 TCR beta chains that were cytomegalovirus-associated. Accounts indicate the classifier identified cytomegalovirus status with strong specificity and sensitivity. TCR clusters originating in the first cohort tended to co-occur in the 120 validation repertoires, according to a later analysis.

A few counts support this clone. Antigen: not known. Separate from the 666-subject first cohort, the 120-subject validation cohort was the one that the donors belonged to. Between the trimmed V and J ends, which lost 4 bases and 0 bases, there was a span of 12 bases. The CDR3 loop spans 15 amino acids. CDR1 is PRHDT and CDR2 is FYEKMQ in the germline V gene (reference sequence). Sequencing was performed with immunoSEQ multiplex PCR; in TCRdb, only in-frame clones are kept and a portion is missing. The sample has about 160,000 clones; approximately 86% are singletons. This TCR came from a young woman in good health and CMV-seronegative. The rearrangement uses TRBV13 and TRBJ1-1; D is possibly TRBD1 (5 bases). The sequenced sample was PBMCs. CDR3 residues: CASSSGTAMNTEAFF. The CDR3 DNA reads TGTGCCAGCAGCTCCGGGACTGCCATGAACACTGAAGCTTTCTTT.